The 16 T cell receptor beta chains in this list originate from one sample, sequenced in a study of cytomegalovirus exposure and HLA in healthy donors. Method: immunoSEQ multiplex PCR; TCRdb's copy keeps in-frame clones and lacks some. The sample yields about 120,000 clones, roughly 90% seen once. Sequences were obtained from PBMCs. The receptors shown here come from a young woman in good health and CMV-seropositive.

V usage is TRBV11-3 and J usage is TRBJ2-7; 7 nucleotides agree with TRBD1. V shed 3 bases and J 3 bases; nucleotides not matched to a gene: 5. The germline gives CDR1 SGHNT, CDR2 YENEEA. The CDR3 spans 14 residues. CDR3 loop: CASSFPGQYYEQYF. CDR3 nucleotide sequence: TGTGCCAGCAGCTTCCCGGGACAGTACTACGAGCAGTACTTC. The full variable domain, in which reference TRBV11-3 and TRBJ2-7 provide the parts outside the CDR3, is EAGVVQSPRYKIIEKKQPVAFWCNPISGHNTLYWYLQNLGQGPELLIRYENEEAVDDSQLPKDRFSAERLKGVDSTLKIQPAELGDSAVYLCASSFPGQYYEQYFGPGTRLTVT.

The rearrangement links TRBV11-1 to TRBJ1-2, with D possibly TRBD1 on 5 matching bases. V was cut by 5 bases and J by 8 bases, with 18 bases left in between. CDR1 is SGHAT and CDR2 is FQDESV in the germline V gene (reference sequence). This CDR3 comprises 14 residues. CDR3 bases: TGTGCCAGCAGCAAACGGGGCTCGGGGGACGGCTACACCTTC. It translates to CASSKRGSGDGYTF.

The chain uses TRBV6-5 and TRBJ1-1, with 9 positions matching TRBD1. The CDR3 extends over 15 amino acids. Germline assignment: CDR1 MNHEY and CDR2 SVGAGI. The V and J ends lost 5 bases and 5 bases, in that order; junction bases with no gene match: 9. The CDR3 sequence: CASSPGTGRKTEAFF. In DNA, the CDR3 is TGTGCCAGCAGTCCCGGGACAGGGCGGAAAACTGAAGCTTTCTTT.

This chain joins TRBV10-3 and TRBJ2-7, with 8 bases fitting TRBD2. Germline V gene lookup returns CDR1 ENHRY and CDR2 SYGVKD. With 3 bases clipped from V and 6 bases from J, the junction kept 7 bases outside the gene matches. This CDR3 comprises 14 residues. The CDR3 region has the DNA TGTGCCATCAGTGACAGGGCGGGAGGAGGCGAGCAGTACTTC. Its translation is CAISDRAGGGEQYF.

The V and J genes are TRBV7-9 and TRBJ1-5; a possible D gene is TRBD1 (5 bases). There are 14 residues in the CDR3. Germline CDR1 SEHNR, CDR2 FQNEAQ (reference sequence). The V end lost 1 base, the J end lost 3 bases, and 7 bases lay between the germline ends. The CDR3 nucleotides are TGTGCCAGCAGCTTAGGGGACTTCAATCAGCCCCAGCATTTT. Translated, it gives CASSLGDFNQPQHF. The variable domain in full, completed from reference TRBV7-9 and TRBJ1-5, reads DTGVSQNPRHKITKRGQNVTFRCDPISEHNRLYWYRQTLGQGPEFLTYFQNEAQLEKSRLLSDRFSAERPKGSFSTLEIQRTEQGDSAMYLCASSLGDFNQPQHFGDGTRLSIL.

The chain links TRBV5-5 to TRBJ2-7; the match to TRBD2 covers 7 bases. CDR1 is SGHKS, CDR2 YYEKEE, per germline (reference sequence). V dropped 1 base and J dropped 2; count of bases not matched to a gene: 6. This CDR3 has 15 amino acids. The CDR3 loop reads CASSLISGSTYEQYF. In nucleotides, the CDR3 is TGTGCCAGCAGCTTGATTAGCGGGTCGACCTACGAGCAGTACTTC. Together with reference TRBV5-5 and TRBJ2-7, the CDR3 gives the full variable domain: DAGVTQSPTHLIKTRGQQVTLRCSPISGHKSVSWYQQVLGQGPQFIFQYYEKEERGRGNFPDRFSARQFPNYSSELNVNALLLGDSALYLCASSLISGSTYEQYFGPGTRLTVT.

This rearrangement joins TRBV10-3 to TRBJ2-7; tentative D call: TRBD1 (6 bases). V gave up 6 bases and J gave up 1 base, with 13 bases separating them. Germline CDR1 is ENHRY and CDR2 is SYGVKD. The CDR3 has 14 residues. The CDR3 is CAISARGQSYEQYF. The CDR3 DNA is TGTGCCATCAGCGCCAGGGGCCAGTCCTACGAGCAGTACTTC.

This clone was seen once. J is TRBJ1-1 and V is TRBV6-5; D not certain. Trimming pared 8 bases from V and 1 base from J, leaving 5 bases between. Per the germline V gene, CDR1 is MNHEY and CDR2 is SVGAGI. CDR3 length equals 11 residues. The CDR3 is CASWANTEAFF. In DNA, the CDR3 is TGTGCCAGCTGGGCGAACACTGAAGCTTTCTTT.

The chain has TRBV4-3 and TRBJ1-4; a possible D gene is TRBD1 (5 bases). Germline V CDR1 and CDR2: LGHNA, YSLEER. V gave up 2 bases and J gave up 7 bases, with 17 bases separating them. CDR3 length: 16 residues. The CDR3 region is CASSQPSSGGIEKLFF. The CDR3 bases are TGCGCCAGCAGCCAACCCTCCAGTGGGGGGATTGAAAAACTGTTTTTT.

The V gene is TRBV28, the J gene TRBJ2-5; 11 positions agree with TRBD2. The length of the CDR3 is 14 residues. The V and J ends lost 3 bases and 7 bases, in that order; junction bases with no gene match: 4. Germline lookup yields CDR1 MDHEN and CDR2 SYDVKM. The CDR3 protein is CASSFSGREPTQYF. The DNA for the CDR3 is TGTGCCAGCAGTTTTAGCGGGAGGGAACCGACCCAGTACTTC. Full variable domain (outside the CDR3, taken from reference TRBV28 and TRBJ2-5): DVKVTQSSRYLVKRTGEKVFLECVQDMDHENMFWYRQDPGLGLRLIYFSYDVKMKEKGDIPEGYSVSREKKERFSLILESASTNQTSMYLCASSFSGREPTQYFGPGTRLLVL.

This clone was found once. V usage is TRBV5-1 and J usage is TRBJ1-2, with TRBD1 as a possible D gene (5 bases). CDR1 and CDR2 from the germline V gene are SGHRS and YFSETQ. This CDR3 contains 18 residues. V gave up 0 bases and J gave up 1 base, with 19 bases separating them. DNA for the CDR3: TGCGCCAGCAGCTTGGTATTCCAGGGTAGTTTGGATAACTATGGCTACACCTTC. This sequence encodes CASSLVFQGSLDNYGYTF.

V is TRBV5-5 and J is TRBJ2-1; no firm D call. CDR1 and CDR2 from the germline V gene are SGHKS and YYEKEE (reference sequence). The V and J ends lost 0 bases and 6 bases respectively, with 4 bases between them. This CDR3 has 12 residues. CDR3: CASSLDSNEQFF. The CDR3 nucleotides are TGTGCCAGCAGCTTGGACAGCAATGAGCAGTTCTTC.

CDR3 DNA: TGTGCCAGCAGCTATGACAGAAACGGCTACACCTTC. This gives the protein CASSYDRNGYTF. The genes are TRBV7-9 and TRBJ1-2; maybe TRBD1 (5 bases). The germline V and J ends were trimmed by 4 bases and 8 bases, with 11 bases remaining between them. The CDR3 is made up of 12 amino acids. Germline V CDR1 and CDR2: SEHNR, FQNEAQ (reference sequence). The full variable domain, in which reference TRBV7-9 and TRBJ1-2 provide the parts outside the CDR3, is DTGVSQNPRHKITKRGQNVTFRCDPISEHNRLYWYRQTLGQGPEFLTYFQNEAQLEKSRLLSDRFSAERPKGSFSTLEIQRTEQGDSAMYLCASSYDRNGYTFGSGTRLTVV.

CDR3 sequence (DNA): TGTGCCAGCAGTGACTACAGGGAACTCTCTGGAAACACCATATATTTT. Translating it yields CASSDYRELSGNTIYF. This chain links TRBV25-1 with TRBJ1-3; D is perhaps TRBD1 (6 bases). The germline CDR1 and CDR2 sequences are MGHDK and SYGVNS. This CDR3 spans 16 amino acids. V was shortened by 3 bases and J by 0 bases, with 12 bases between the two germline ends.

The chain combines TRBV7-2 with TRBJ1-2; D unresolved. The CDR3 totals 13 residues. With 4 bases removed from V and 4 bases from J, the gap between germline ends came to 10 bases. In germline, CDR1 is SGHTA, CDR2 FQGNSA. This CDR3 reads CASSSYLSYGYTF. CDR3 in DNA: TGTGCCAGCAGCTCGTATCTAAGCTATGGCTACACCTTC.

There are a few counts of this clone. CDR3 residues: CASSLNRGGEQYF. The DNA of the CDR3 is TGCGCCAGCAGCTTGAACAGGGGTGGCGAGCAGTACTTC. The rearrangement joins TRBV5-1 to TRBJ2-7, with 7 nucleotides matching TRBD1. The germline CDR1 and CDR2 sequences are SGHRS and YFSETQ. CDR3 length: 13 amino acids. V trimming: 1 base; J trimming: 6 bases; junction bases outside the gene matches: 4. Supplemented by reference TRBV5-1 and TRBJ2-7, the full variable domain reads KAGVTQTPRYLIKTRGQQVTLSCSPISGHRSVSWYQQTPGQGLQFLFEYFSETQRNKGNFPGRFSGRQFSNSRSEMNVSTLELGDSALYLCASSLNRGGEQYFGPGTRLTVT.